This T cell receptor (beta chain) was sequenced during a study of OX40 agonist ivuxolimab in advanced cancers. Whole-study context: Partial response was recorded in three patients: one hepatocellular carcinoma and two cutaneous melanoma cases.

The CDR3 is 14 residues long. With 3 bases removed from V and 5 bases from J, the gap between germline ends came to 13 bases. Germline V CDR1 and CDR2: SGHDN, FVKESK. Collection of blood occurred at baseline, at cycle 4 day 1, and at cycle 7 day 1. Assay used: immunoSEQ multiplex PCR; TCRdb lists only in-frame clones, some missing. The sample holds some 90,000 clones, about 89% seen once. This chain joins TRBV14 and TRBJ2-5; D is uncertain. This TCR derives from an adult with an advanced solid tumor such as melanoma, head and neck, liver or kidney cancer. This sample comprised CD4+ or CD8+ T cells sorted from blood, obtained in a trial of the OX40 agonist ivuxolimab. This CDR3 reads CASSHRTVRETQYF. Written as DNA, the CDR3 is TGTGCCAGCAGCCACAGGACGGTCCGGGAGACCCAGTACTTC.